This T cell receptor beta chain was sequenced during a study of vaccination and CD4 T cells after COVID-19. CDR1 is MNHEY and CDR2 is SMNVEV in the germline V gene (reference sequence). CDR3 length equals 16 residues. V lost 0 bases and J lost 2, with 13 bases in between. Notes on this clonotype: What it recognizes is unknown.

The treatment is: roughly 10-day PBMC culture with coronavirus spike peptide pools or control peptides (ViraFEST assay). Sequencing of the DNA from cultured CD4+ T cells was carried out with the Oncomine TCR Beta short-read assay. TCRdb passed the PCR reads through MiXCR, listing each CDR3 protein once. The repertoire holds 15,000 to 20,000 distinct CDR3 sequences, approximately 57% seen once, with more than 10% in the top ten. The chain links TRBV27 to TRBJ1-1; perhaps TRBD1 as D (5 bases). The TCR comes from a human donor who had recovered from COVID-19. The sample consisted of CD4+ T cells from blood, cultured in vitro. CDR3 coding DNA: TGTGCCAGCAGTTTATCCGGGACGATCAAAAACACTGAAGCTTTCTTT. Residues: CASSLSGTIKNTEAFF.